This TCR beta chain was sequenced in a study of T cells in Graves' hyperthyroidism and ophthalmopathy. Findings and limits, study-wide: Most thyroid clonotypes expanded above 0.001 appeared in blood too. Patients with ophthalmopathy were separated from those with stable hyperthyroidism by a 13 V-J model.

In this sample, this clonotype turned up many times. What it binds is unknown. Exclusion of a patient resulted from uncontrolled infection, other autoimmune disease, pregnancy or lactation. The source of the PBMCs was 10 ml of fresh peripheral blood. The investigators amplified TCR beta CDR3 regions from RNA transcripts. In the first-round RT-PCR of the TCR CDR3, the HTBI primer set was used. TCRdb reanalysed the multiplex PCR reads using MiXCR and keeps one entry per CDR3 protein. The profile shows approximately 410,000 distinct CDR3 sequences, 14% to 15% of them singletons. The CDR3 contains 15 residues. CDR1 and CDR2 from the germline V gene are SNHLY and FYNNEI. V was pared by 6 bases and J by 4 bases, with 5 bases of the junction left unmatched.

This clonotype was obtained from a young man with Graves' ophthalmopathy. The chain is built from TRBV2 and TRBJ2-1, with 11 bases aligning to TRBD2. Sequenced input: blood. The CDR3 coding sequence is TGTGCCAGCAGGTCTAGCGGGAGGCATTACAATGAGCAGTTCTTC. Its protein is CASRSSGRHYNEQFF.